This T cell receptor beta chain emerged from a study of a mutant IDH1 vaccine in newly diagnosed glioma. At the level of the study: Treated patients had a mean age of about 44 years and a sex split that was approximately 62% male and 37.5% female. At week 35 came visit V12, and visit V13 followed at week 47. Patients arrived already treated with radiotherapy, temozolomide, or both, most having had both.

The CDR3 length is 14 residues. Trimming took 6 bases from V and 2 from J; bases not matched to a gene: 3. The germline V gene has CDR1 SNHLY and CDR2 FYNNEI. Repertoires were generated with immunoSEQ multiplex PCR, while TCRdb's copy carries only in-frame clones and drops some. The profile shows approximately 37,000 clones, approximately 79% of them singletons. The sample's time point: week 47, end of study. Doses of 300 ug of mutant IDH1 20-mer peptide were given with topical imiquimod. Study outcomes and limitations: Pseudoprogression seemed unrelated to changes in top peripheral T cell clonotypes.

Note on this clone: The antigen remains undetermined.

This TCR derives from a man between 18 and 35 years old with glioma. Some clones in this sample may be carry-over from other donors' samples. The sample in question was PBMCs, obtained from a glioma patient whose treatment included an IDH1 peptide vaccine. V and J are TRBV2 and TRBJ1-5; 8 positions agree with TRBD1. The CDR3: CASRETGGNQPQHF. The CDR3 DNA sequence: TGTGCCAGCAGGGAGACAGGGGGCAATCAGCCCCAGCATTTT.